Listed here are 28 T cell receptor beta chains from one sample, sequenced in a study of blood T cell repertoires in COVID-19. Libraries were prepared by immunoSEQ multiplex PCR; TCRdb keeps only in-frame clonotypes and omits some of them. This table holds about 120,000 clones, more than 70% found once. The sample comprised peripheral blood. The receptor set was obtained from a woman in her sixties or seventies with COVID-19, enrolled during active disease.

In DNA form, the CDR3 reads TGTGCCTGGAGTGTGGAGGGTATGAACACTGAAGCTTTCTTT. Protein: CAWSVEGMNTEAFF. The chain recombines TRBV30 with TRBJ1-1; D gene ambiguous. Trimming left V 0 bases short and J 0 bases short, with 8 bases between. Germline V gene sequence: CDR1 GTSNPN, CDR2 SVGIG (reference sequence). The CDR3 extends over 14 amino acids.

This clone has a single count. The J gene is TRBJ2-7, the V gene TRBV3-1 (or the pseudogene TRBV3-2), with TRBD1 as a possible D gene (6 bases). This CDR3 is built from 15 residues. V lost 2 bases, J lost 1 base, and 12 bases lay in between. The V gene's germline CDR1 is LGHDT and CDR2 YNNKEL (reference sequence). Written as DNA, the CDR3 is TGTGCCAGCAGCCAACGGAGGCAGGGGTCCTACGAGCAGTACTTC. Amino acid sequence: CASSQRRQGSYEQYF.

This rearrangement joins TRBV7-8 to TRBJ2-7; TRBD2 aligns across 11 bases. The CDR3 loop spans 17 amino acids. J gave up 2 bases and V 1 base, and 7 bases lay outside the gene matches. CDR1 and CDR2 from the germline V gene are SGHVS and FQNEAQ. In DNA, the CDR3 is TGTGCCAGCAGCTTAGTAATGCTAGCGGGGGGCCCCTACGAGCAGTACTTC. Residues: CASSLVMLAGGPYEQYF. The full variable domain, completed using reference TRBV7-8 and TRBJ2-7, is GAGVSQSPRYKVAKRGQDVALRCDPISGHVSLFWYQQALGQGPEFLTYFQNEAQLDKSGLPSDRFFAERPEGSVSTLKIQRTQQEDSAVYLCASSLVMLAGGPYEQYFGPGTRLTVT.

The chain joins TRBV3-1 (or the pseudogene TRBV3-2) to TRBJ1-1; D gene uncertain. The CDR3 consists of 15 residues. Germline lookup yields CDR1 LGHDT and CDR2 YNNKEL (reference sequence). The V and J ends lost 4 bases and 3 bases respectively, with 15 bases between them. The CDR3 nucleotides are TGTGCCAGCAGCCTGAATCCCGGGGAGGACACTGAAGCTTTCTTT. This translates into CASSLNPGEDTEAFF.

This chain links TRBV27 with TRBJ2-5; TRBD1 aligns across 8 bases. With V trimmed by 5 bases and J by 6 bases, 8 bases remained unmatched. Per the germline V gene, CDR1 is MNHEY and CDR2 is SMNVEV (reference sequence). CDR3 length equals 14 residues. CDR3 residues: CASSPRTGLQTQYF. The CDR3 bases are TGTGCCAGCAGTCCCCGGACAGGGCTGCAGACCCAGTACTTC.

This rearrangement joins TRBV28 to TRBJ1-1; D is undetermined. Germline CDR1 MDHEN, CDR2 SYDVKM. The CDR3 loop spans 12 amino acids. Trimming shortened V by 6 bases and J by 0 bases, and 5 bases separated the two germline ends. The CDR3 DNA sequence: TGTGCCAGCAGCCCCATGAACACTGAAGCTTTCTTT. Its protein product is CASSPMNTEAFF.

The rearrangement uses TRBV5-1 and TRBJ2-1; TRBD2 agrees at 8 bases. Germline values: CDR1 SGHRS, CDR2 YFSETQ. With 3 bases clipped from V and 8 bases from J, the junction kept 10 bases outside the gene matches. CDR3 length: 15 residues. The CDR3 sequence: CASSWTSPGTDEQFF. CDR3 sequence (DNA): TGCGCCAGCAGCTGGACTAGCCCAGGGACTGATGAGCAGTTCTTC.

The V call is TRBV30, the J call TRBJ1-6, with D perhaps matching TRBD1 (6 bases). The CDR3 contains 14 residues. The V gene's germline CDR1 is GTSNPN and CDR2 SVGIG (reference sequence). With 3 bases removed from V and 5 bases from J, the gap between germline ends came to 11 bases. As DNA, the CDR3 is TGTGCCTGGAGCCTGGGGGCCGATAATTCACCCCTCCACTTT. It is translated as CAWSLGADNSPLHF.

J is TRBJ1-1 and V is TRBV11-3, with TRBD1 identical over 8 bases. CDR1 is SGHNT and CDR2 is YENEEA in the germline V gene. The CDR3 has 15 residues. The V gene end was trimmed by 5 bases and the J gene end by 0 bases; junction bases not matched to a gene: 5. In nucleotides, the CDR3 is TGTGCCAGCAGCCCAGGGGGACAGGTGAACACTGAAGCTTTCTTT. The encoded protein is CASSPGGQVNTEAFF.

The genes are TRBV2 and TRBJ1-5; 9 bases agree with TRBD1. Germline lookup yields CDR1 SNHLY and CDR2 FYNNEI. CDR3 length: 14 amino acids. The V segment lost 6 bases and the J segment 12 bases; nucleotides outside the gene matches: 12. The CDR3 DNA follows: TGTGCCAGCAGCAACCGGGACAGGGTTGTAGACCAGCATTTT. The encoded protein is CASSNRDRVVDQHF.

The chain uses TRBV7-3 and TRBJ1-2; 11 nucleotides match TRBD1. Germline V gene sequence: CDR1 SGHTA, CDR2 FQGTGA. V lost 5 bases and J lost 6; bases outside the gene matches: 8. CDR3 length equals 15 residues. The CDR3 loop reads CASSRGDRGSDGYTF. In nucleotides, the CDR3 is TGTGCCAGCAGCCGAGGGGACAGGGGGAGCGATGGCTACACCTTC.

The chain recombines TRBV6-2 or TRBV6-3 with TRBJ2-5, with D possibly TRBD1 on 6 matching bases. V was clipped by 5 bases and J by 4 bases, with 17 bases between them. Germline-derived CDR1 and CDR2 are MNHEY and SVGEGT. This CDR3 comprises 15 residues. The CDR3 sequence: CASSRGSGEGETQYF. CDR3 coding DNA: TGTGCCAGCAGTAGAGGTTCAGGGGAAGGAGAGACCCAGTACTTC.

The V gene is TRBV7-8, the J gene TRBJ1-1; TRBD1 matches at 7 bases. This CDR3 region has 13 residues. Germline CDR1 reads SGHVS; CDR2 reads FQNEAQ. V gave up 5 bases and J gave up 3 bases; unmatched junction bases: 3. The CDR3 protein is CASSPTGYTEAFF. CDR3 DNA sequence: TGTGCCAGCAGCCCGACAGGGTACACTGAAGCTTTCTTT.

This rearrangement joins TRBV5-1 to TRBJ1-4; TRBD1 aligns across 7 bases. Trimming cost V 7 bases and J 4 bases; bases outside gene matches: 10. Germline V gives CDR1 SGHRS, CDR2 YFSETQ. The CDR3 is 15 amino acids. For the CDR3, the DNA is TGCGCCAGCGCCGACCCAGGGGGAAATAATGAAAAACTGTTTTTT. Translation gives CASADPGGNNEKLFF.

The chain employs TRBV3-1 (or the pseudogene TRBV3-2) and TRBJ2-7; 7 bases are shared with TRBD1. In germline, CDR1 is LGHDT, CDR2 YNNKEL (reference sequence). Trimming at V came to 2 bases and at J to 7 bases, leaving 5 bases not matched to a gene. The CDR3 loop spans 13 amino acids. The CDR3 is CASSQQPGQEQYF. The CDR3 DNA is TGTGCCAGCAGCCAACAACCGGGACAGGAGCAGTACTTC.

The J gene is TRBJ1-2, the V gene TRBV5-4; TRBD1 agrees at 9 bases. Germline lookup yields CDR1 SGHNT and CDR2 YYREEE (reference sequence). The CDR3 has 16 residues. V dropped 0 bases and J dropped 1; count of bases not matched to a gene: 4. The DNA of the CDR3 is TGTGCCAGCAGCTTGGGGGGGACAGGGCTTAACTATGGCTACACCTTC. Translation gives CASSLGGTGLNYGYTF.

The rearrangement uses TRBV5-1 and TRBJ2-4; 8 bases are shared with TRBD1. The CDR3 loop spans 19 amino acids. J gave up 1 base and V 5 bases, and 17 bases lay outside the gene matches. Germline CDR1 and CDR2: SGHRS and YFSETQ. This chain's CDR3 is CASSFDLNFGTGAKNIQYF. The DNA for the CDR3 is TGCGCCAGCAGTTTCGATCTGAACTTTGGGACAGGCGCCAAAAACATTCAGTACTTC.

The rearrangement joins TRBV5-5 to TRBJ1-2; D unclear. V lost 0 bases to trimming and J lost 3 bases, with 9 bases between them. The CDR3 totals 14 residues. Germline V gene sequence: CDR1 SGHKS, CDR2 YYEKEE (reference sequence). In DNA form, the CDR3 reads TGTGCCAGCAGCTTGGCGGGAGAGTACTATGGCTACACCTTC. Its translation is CASSLAGEYYGYTF.

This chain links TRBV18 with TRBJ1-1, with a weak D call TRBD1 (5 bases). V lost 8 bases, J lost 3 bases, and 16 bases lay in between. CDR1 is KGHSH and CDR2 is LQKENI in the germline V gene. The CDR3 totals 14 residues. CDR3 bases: TGTGCCAGCACCTTCAGGGATGGGTACACTGAAGCTTTCTTT. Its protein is CASTFRDGYTEAFF.

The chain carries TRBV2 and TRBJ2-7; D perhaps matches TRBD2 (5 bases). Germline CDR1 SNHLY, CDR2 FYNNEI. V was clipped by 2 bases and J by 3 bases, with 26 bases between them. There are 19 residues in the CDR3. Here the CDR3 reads CASSESLGNPRLAVYEQYF. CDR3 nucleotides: TGTGCCAGCAGTGAAAGCTTGGGGAACCCTAGGCTAGCTGTCTACGAGCAGTACTTC.

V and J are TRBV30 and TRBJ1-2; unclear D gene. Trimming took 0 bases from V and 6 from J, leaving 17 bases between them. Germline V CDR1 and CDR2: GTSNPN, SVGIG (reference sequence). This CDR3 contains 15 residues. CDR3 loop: CAWSVVVGRWNGYTF. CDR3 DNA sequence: TGTGCCTGGAGTGTCGTGGTCGGCAGGTGGAATGGCTACACCTTC. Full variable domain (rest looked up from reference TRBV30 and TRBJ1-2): SQTIHQWPATLVQPVGSPLSLECTVEGTSNPNLYWYRQAAGRGLQLLFYSVGIGQISSEVPQNLSASRPQDRQFILSSKKLLLSDSGFYLCAWSVVVGRWNGYTFGSGTRLTVV.

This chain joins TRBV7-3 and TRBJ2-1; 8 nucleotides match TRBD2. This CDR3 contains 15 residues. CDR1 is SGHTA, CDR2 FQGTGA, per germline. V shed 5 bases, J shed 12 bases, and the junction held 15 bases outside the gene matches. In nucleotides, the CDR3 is TGTGCCAGCAGCCCCTACGCCGGGGGGGCTTCAGTGCAGTTCTTC. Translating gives CASSPYAGGASVQFF.

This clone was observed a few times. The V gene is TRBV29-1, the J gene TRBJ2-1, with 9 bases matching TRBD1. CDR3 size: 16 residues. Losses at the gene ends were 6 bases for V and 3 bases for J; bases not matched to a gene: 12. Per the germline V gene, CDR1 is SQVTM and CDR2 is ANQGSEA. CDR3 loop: CSVHLARTGVYNEQFF. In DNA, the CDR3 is TGCAGCGTCCACTTAGCCCGGACAGGGGTCTACAATGAGCAGTTCTTC.

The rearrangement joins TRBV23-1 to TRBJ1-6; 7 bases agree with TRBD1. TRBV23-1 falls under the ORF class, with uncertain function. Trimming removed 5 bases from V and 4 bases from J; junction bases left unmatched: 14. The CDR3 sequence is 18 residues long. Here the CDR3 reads CASSARLPGQLYNSPLHF. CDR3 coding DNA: TGCGCCAGCAGTGCGCGACTTCCGGGACAGCTTTATAATTCACCCCTCCACTTT.

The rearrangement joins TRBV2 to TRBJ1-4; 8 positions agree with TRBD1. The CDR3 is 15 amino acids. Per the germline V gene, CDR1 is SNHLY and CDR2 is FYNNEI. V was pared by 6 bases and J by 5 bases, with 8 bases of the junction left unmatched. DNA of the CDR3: TGTGCCAGCAGGAGACAGGGACAGGAAAATGAAAAACTGTTTTTT. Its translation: CASRRQGQENEKLFF.

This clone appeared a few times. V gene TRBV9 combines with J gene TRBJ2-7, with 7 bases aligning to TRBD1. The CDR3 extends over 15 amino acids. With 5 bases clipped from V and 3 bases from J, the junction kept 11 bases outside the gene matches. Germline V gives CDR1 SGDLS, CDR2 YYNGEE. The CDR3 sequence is CASSEGTGAGYEQYF. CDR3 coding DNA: TGTGCCAGCAGTGAGGGAACAGGGGCTGGCTACGAGCAGTACTTC.

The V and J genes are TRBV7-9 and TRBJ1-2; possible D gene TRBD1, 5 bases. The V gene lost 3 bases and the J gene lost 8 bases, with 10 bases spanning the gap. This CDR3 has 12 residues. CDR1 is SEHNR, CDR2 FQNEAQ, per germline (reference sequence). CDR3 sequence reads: CASSFLQGGYTF. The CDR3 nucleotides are TGTGCCAGCAGCTTTCTCCAGGGCGGCTACACCTTC.

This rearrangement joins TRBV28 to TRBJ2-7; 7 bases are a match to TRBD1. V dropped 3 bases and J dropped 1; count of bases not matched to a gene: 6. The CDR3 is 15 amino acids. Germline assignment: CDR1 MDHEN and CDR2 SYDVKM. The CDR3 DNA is TGTGCCAGCAGTTTCGGGGACAGCCGTTCCTACGAGCAGTACTTC. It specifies CASSFGDSRSYEQYF.